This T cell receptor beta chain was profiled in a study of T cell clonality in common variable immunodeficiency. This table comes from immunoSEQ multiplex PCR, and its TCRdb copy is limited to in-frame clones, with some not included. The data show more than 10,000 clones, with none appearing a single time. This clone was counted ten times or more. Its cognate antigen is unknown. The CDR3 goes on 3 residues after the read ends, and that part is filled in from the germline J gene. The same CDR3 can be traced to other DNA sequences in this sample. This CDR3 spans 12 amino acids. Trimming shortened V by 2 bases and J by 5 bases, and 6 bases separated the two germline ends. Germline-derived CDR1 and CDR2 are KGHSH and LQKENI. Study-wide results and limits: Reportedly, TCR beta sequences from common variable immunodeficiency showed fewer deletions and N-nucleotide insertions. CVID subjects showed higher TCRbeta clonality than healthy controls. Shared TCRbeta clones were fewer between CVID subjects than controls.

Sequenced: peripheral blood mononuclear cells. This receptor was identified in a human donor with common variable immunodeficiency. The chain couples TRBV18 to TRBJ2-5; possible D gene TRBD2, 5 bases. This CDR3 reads CASSPSGETQYF. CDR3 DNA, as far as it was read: TGTGCCAGCTCACCATCGGGGGAGACC.